This entry lists 3 T cell receptor beta chains sequenced from one sample in a study of blood T cell repertoires in COVID-19. This table comes from immunoSEQ multiplex PCR, and its TCRdb copy is limited to in-frame clones, with some not included. The sample has about 440,000 clones, 87% seen once. The specimen was PBMCs or T cells enriched from blood (not recorded which). The origin of the receptors is a woman aged 18-30 years with acute COVID-19.

The rearrangement uses TRBV4-2 and TRBJ2-4, with 7 bases matching TRBD1. CDR1 and CDR2 from the germline V gene are LGHNA and YNFKEQ. The CDR3 loop spans 15 amino acids. Germline trimming cut 3 bases from V and 0 bases from J; bases unmatched to any gene: 2. In DNA form, the CDR3 reads TGTGCCAGCAGCCATCAGGGGGAAGCCAAAAACATTCAGTACTTC. Translated, it gives CASSHQGEAKNIQYF.

This clone is a singleton in its sample. The V and J genes are TRBV5-1 and TRBJ1-6; TRBD1 aligns across 9 bases. V shed 0 bases, J shed 9 bases, and the junction held 4 bases outside the gene matches. This CDR3 has 15 amino acids. The V gene's germline CDR1 is SGHRS and CDR2 YFSETQ. The CDR3 loop is CASSLVGTGLSPLHF. The CDR3 DNA is TGCGCCAGCAGCTTGGTTGGGACAGGGCTTTCACCCCTCCACTTT.

This clone was observed a handful of times. This rearrangement joins TRBV9 to TRBJ2-7; 9 bases agree with TRBD2. CDR3 length equals 13 residues. Germline assignment: CDR1 SGDLS and CDR2 YYNGEE. In DNA form, the CDR3 reads TGTGCTAGCCGAATAGCGGGAGTGTACGAGCAGTACTTC. Its protein product is CASRIAGVYEQYF.